These T cell receptor beta chains were read from a single sample in a study of OX40 agonist ivuxolimab in advanced cancers. The assay was immunoSEQ multiplex PCR, and TCRdb's table has in-frame clones only and misses some. The sample has 95,000 to 100,000 clones, about four fifths seen once. The sequencing here drew on CD4+ or CD8+ T cells sorted from blood, taken in a trial of the OX40 agonist ivuxolimab. These receptors all come from an adult with an advanced solid tumor such as melanoma, head and neck, liver or kidney cancer. Each CDR3 is given with its conserved first and last residue. A D gene is named only where the DNA matches it firmly. Only part of the rows carry a size: once, few, many, or a class if the clone is expanded.

j_call,d_call,v_call,clone_size,cdr3_aa,cdr3_nt
TRBJ2-6,.,TRBV7-3,.,CASSLGSSGANVLTF,TGTGCCAGCAGCTTGGGGTCCTCTGGGGCCAACGTCCTGACTTTC
TRBJ1-6,TRBD1,TRBV2,.,CASSDLRGNYSPLHF,TGTGCCAGCAGTGATCTCAGGGGGAATTATTCACCCCTCCACTTT
TRBJ1-1,.,TRBV5-8,.,CASSLLTEDTEAFF,TGTGCCAGCAGCTTGCTCACAGAAGACACTGAAGCTTTCTTT
TRBJ1-3,.,TRBV29-1,.,CSVAGSGNTIYF,TGCAGCGTTGCAGGCTCTGGAAACACCATATATTTT
TRBJ2-1,.,TRBV7-2,.,CASSLAPGQQFF,TGTGCCAGCAGCTTAGCGCCTGGGCAGCAGTTCTTC
TRBJ1-3,TRBD1,TRBV6-5,.,CASRRDRGWGNTIYF,TGTGCCAGCAGAAGGGACAGGGGGTGGGGAAACACCATATATTTT
TRBJ1-5,.,TRBV2,medium-sized,CASRDTPNQPQHF,TGTGCCAGCAGGGACACCCCCAATCAGCCCCAGCATTTT
TRBJ2-3,.,TRBV5-1,.,CASSAAGRTASDTQYF,TGCGCCAGCAGCGCAGCTGGCAGGACAGCCTCAGATACGCAGTATTTT
TRBJ2-1,TRBD2,TRBV2,.,CASRGLVATDEQFF,TGTGCCAGCAGGGGACTAGTGGCTACTGATGAGCAGTTCTTC
TRBJ2-7,.,TRBV14,.,CASRKTGATYEQYF,TGTGCCAGCAGGAAAACCGGGGCAACCTACGAGCAGTACTTC
TRBJ1-6,.,TRBV10-3,.,CAISESGGPFGSPLHF,TGTGCCATCAGTGAGTCTGGGGGACCTTTCGGTTCACCCCTCCACTTT
TRBJ1-5,TRBD1,TRBV7-2,.,CASSLGTGRGNQPQHF,TGTGCCAGCAGCTTAGGGACAGGGAGGGGAAATCAGCCCCAGCATTTT
TRBJ2-4,.,TRBV27,few,CASSIGGDGNIQYF,TGTGCCAGCAGTATAGGCGGAGACGGAAACATTCAGTACTTC
TRBJ1-4,.,TRBV19,.,CASLGRGNNEKLFF,TGTGCCAGTCTGGGGAGGGGGAATAATGAAAAACTGTTTTTT
TRBJ2-1,TRBD2,TRBV5-1,.,CASSSGGGGPRGNEQFF,TGCGCCAGCAGCTCGGGGGGGGGCGGGCCTAGGGGCAATGAGCAGTTCTTC
TRBJ1-5,.,TRBV4-2,.,CASSPPGERQPQHF,TGTGCCAGCAGCCCGCCGGGCGAGAGGCAGCCCCAGCATTTT
TRBJ2-7,.,TRBV13,once,CASSRSGTGGYEQYF,TGTGCCAGCAGCCGTTCAGGGACCGGGGGATACGAGCAGTACTTC
TRBJ2-7,.,TRBV27,few,CASSPNRVGEQYF,TGTGCCAGCAGTCCAAACAGGGTGGGGGAGCAGTACTTC
TRBJ1-4,TRBD1,TRBV6-6,.,CASTDRDRNEKLFF,TGTGCCAGCACCGACCGGGACAGGAATGAAAAACTGTTTTTT
TRBJ1-1,.,TRBV7-9,.,CATRMGLGFQNTEAFF,TGTGCCACAAGGATGGGGTTGGGGTTCCAAAACACTGAAGCTTTCTTT
TRBJ1-4,.,TRBV19,.,CASTVRGELFF,TGTGCCAGTACCGTTCGGGGGGAACTGTTTTTT
TRBJ2-1,TRBD2,TRBV7-2,.,CASSLGVRAGGNEQFF,TGTGCCAGCAGCTTAGGTGTGCGAGCGGGAGGCAATGAGCAGTTCTTC
TRBJ2-3,.,TRBV6-1,.,CASSEEGGLYTDTQYF,TGTGCCAGCAGTGAAGAGGGGGGACTCTACACAGATACGCAGTATTTT
TRBJ1-2,TRBD1,TRBV10-3,.,CAISWTGETGYTF,TGTGCCATCAGTTGGACAGGGGAGACTGGCTACACCTTC
TRBJ2-3,.,TRBV6-5,.,CASSYLDQRGDTQYF,TGTGCCAGCAGTTACCTCGACCAACGGGGAGATACGCAGTATTTT
TRBJ2-5,TRBD2,TRBV10-3,.,CAISEGIAGTGETQYF,TGTGCCATCAGTGAGGGGATAGCGGGGACCGGTGAGACCCAGTACTTC
TRBJ2-5,TRBD1,TRBV23-1,.,CASSLPGQGSYQETQYF,TGCGCCAGCAGCCTGCCGGGACAGGGGTCTTACCAAGAGACCCAGTACTTC
TRBJ1-5,TRBD1,TRBV9,few,CASSPGQANQPQHF,TGTGCCAGCAGCCCTGGACAGGCGAATCAGCCCCAGCATTTT
TRBJ2-7,.,TRBV7-9,.,CASSLAGDSGPSYEQYF,TGTGCCAGCAGCTTAGCGGGGGACTCTGGGCCATCCTACGAGCAGTACTTC
TRBJ2-1,TRBD2,TRBV6-1,once,CASSRTSGGFWGQFF,TGTGCCAGCAGCCGGACTAGCGGGGGGTTTTGGGGGCAGTTCTTC
TRBJ2-5,.,TRBV10-3,.,CAISESDRYQETQYF,TGTGCCATCAGTGAGTCTGACCGTTACCAAGAGACCCAGTACTTC
TRBJ1-5,TRBD1,TRBV19,few,CASRRQGDQPQHF,TGTGCCAGTAGGCGACAGGGGGACCAGCCCCAGCATTTT
TRBJ1-2,TRBD1,TRBV6-5,.,CASSYSGQANGYTF,TGTGCCAGCAGTTACTCGGGACAGGCGAATGGCTACACCTTC
TRBJ1-6,.,TRBV9,.,CASSVGGGLTNSPLHF,TGTGCCAGCAGCGTAGGTGGGGGGTTGACAAATTCACCCCTCCACTTT
TRBJ2-5,.,TRBV18,.,CASSSGPEKTQYF,TGTGCCAGCTCCTCGGGCCCTGAAAAGACCCAGTACTTC
TRBJ1-2,.,TRBV29-1,few,CSVARDGGYTF,TGCAGCGTTGCCAGGGATGGAGGCTACACCTTC